The 23 T cell receptor beta chains below come from one sample, sequenced in a study of blood T cell repertoires in COVID-19. The assay was immunoSEQ multiplex PCR, and TCRdb's table has in-frame clones only and misses some. The sample yields about 100,000 clones, around 90% seen once. The sample consisted of peripheral blood. The origin of the receptors is a man aged 40-50 years with active or convalescent COVID-19.

This clone has just one count. The chain has TRBV28 and TRBJ2-1; weak D call: TRBD1 (6 bases). V dropped 6 bases and J dropped 7 bases, with 19 bases sitting between them. The CDR3 length is 15 residues. Germline loops: CDR1 MDHEN, CDR2 SYDVKM. For the CDR3, the DNA is TGTGCCAGCAGCAAGGGACCACCAAGGGGGAATGAGCAGTTCTTC. It translates to CASSKGPPRGNEQFF.

This clone was seen only once. The genes are TRBV5-1 and TRBJ2-5; a possible D gene is TRBD1 (5 bases). The V end was cut by 2 bases, the J end by 4 bases, with 12 bases between. The CDR3 covers 14 residues. The germline V gene has CDR1 SGHRS and CDR2 YFSETQ. The CDR3 DNA reads as TGCGCCAGCAGCTTAAGGGGAATTGGAGAGACCCAGTACTTC. Amino acids: CASSLRGIGETQYF.

This chain connects TRBV10-3 to TRBJ2-1; the match to TRBD2 covers 10 bases. Unmatched junction bases numbered 11, after V lost 11 bases and J lost 7 bases. The CDR3 length is 14 residues. CDR1 and CDR2 from the germline V gene are ENHRY and SYGVKD. The CDR3 sequence: CAAQREGPANEQFF. The CDR3 nucleotides read TGTGCCGCGCAGCGGGAGGGCCCCGCTAATGAGCAGTTCTTC.

A few counts support this clone. The J gene is TRBJ2-1, the V gene TRBV4-1; 13 nucleotides agree with TRBD2. This CDR3 region has 15 residues. J was trimmed by 6 bases and V by 4 bases; bases with no gene match: 3. CDR1 MGHRA and CDR2 YSYEKL come from the germline V gene. This CDR3 reads CASSLRTSGSNEQFF. In DNA form, the CDR3 reads TGCGCCAGCAGCCTCCGGACTAGCGGGAGCAATGAGCAGTTCTTC.

The DNA of the CDR3 is TGCGCCAGCAGCTTGACTAGCCCTGAACTAGAGACCCAGTACTTC. Protein sequence: CASSLTSPELETQYF. The J gene is TRBJ2-5, the V gene TRBV5-1; a possible D gene is TRBD2 (6 bases). CDR3 length: 15 amino acids. With 1 base removed from V and 4 bases from J, the gap between germline ends came to 14 bases. CDR1 is SGHRS and CDR2 is YFSETQ in the germline V gene.

CDR3 loop: CASSSLTGSTGELFF. The CDR3 coding sequence is TGTGCCAGCAGCTCCTTGACAGGGAGCACCGGGGAGCTGTTTTTT. The V and J genes are TRBV7-2 and TRBJ2-2, with TRBD1 identical over 7 bases. The germline gives CDR1 SGHTA, CDR2 FQGNSA. Trimming at V came to 4 bases and at J to 4 bases, leaving 6 bases not matched to a gene. This CDR3 is 15 amino acids long.

V is TRBV28 and J is TRBJ2-7; the match to TRBD2 covers 10 bases. Per the germline V gene, CDR1 is MDHEN and CDR2 is SYDVKM. V shed 7 bases, J shed 5 bases, and the junction held 11 bases outside the gene matches. CDR3 size: 15 residues. The CDR3 DNA is TGTGCCAGCAAGGGGGCTAGCGGGAGTTCGAACGAGCAGTACTTC. Protein product: CASKGASGSSNEQYF.

V usage is TRBV5-6 and J usage is TRBJ1-2; 9 bases agree with TRBD1. This CDR3 contains 18 residues. V lost 3 bases and J lost 1; bases outside the gene matches: 13. CDR1 SGHDT and CDR2 YYEEEE come from the germline V gene. The CDR3 sequence is CASSSEERTGDINYGYTF. CDR3 nucleotide sequence: TGTGCCAGCAGCTCGGAGGAACGGACAGGGGATATTAACTATGGCTACACCTTC.

This sequence joins TRBV30 and TRBJ1-3; TRBD1 matches 7 bases. The length of the CDR3 is 16 residues. V was clipped by 5 bases and J by 0 bases; unmatched bases: 10. Germline values: CDR1 GTSNPN, CDR2 SVGIG (reference sequence). CDR3 in DNA: TGTGCCTGGCAGCCCGGGACAGCAAGCTCTGGAAACACCATATATTTT. Translating gives CAWQPGTASSGNTIYF.

The gene calls are TRBV7-2 and TRBJ2-7; possible D gene TRBD2, 6 bases. V was shortened by 6 bases and J by 9 bases, with 27 bases between the two germline ends. The CDR3 has 16 residues. Germline V gene data show CDR1 as SGHTA and CDR2 as FQGNSA. For the CDR3, the DNA is TGTGCCAGCAGTCGCGGTTACGGGGACTCATCAAGGGGGCAGTACTTC. Protein: CASSRGYGDSSRGQYF.

V gene TRBV6-5 combines with J gene TRBJ1-5; no firm D call. CDR1 is MNHEY, CDR2 SVGAGI, per germline. With 8 bases removed from V and 0 bases from J, the gap between germline ends came to 8 bases. This CDR3 is built from 13 residues. The CDR3 DNA reads as TGTGCCAGCCGCAGTTATAGCAATCAGCCCCAGCATTTT. It encodes CASRSYSNQPQHF.

The genes are TRBV19 and TRBJ2-5, with D perhaps matching TRBD2 (6 bases). Germline CDR1 and CDR2: LNHDA and SQIVND (reference sequence). V lost 3 bases to trimming and J lost 4 bases, with 12 bases between them. This CDR3 contains 14 residues. The CDR3 is CASSIGTYLETQYF. CDR3 sequence (DNA): TGTGCCAGTAGTATTGGGACTTACTTAGAGACCCAGTACTTC.

V gene TRBV5-1 combines with J gene TRBJ2-6; no definite D call. Looked up from germline, CDR1 is SGHRS and CDR2 is YFSETQ. Between the trimmed V and J ends, which lost 4 bases and 3 bases, there was a span of 8 bases. The CDR3 spans 14 residues. CDR3 in amino acids: CASSNPVGANVLTF. In DNA form, the CDR3 reads TGCGCCAGCAGCAACCCAGTTGGGGCCAACGTCCTGACTTTC. The complete variable domain, with remaining parts taken from reference TRBV5-1 and TRBJ2-6, reads KAGVTQTPRYLIKTRGQQVTLSCSPISGHRSVSWYQQTPGQGLQFLFEYFSETQRNKGNFPGRFSGRQFSNSRSEMNVSTLELGDSALYLCASSNPVGANVLTFGAGSRLTVL.

This chain joins TRBV6-6 and TRBJ1-2; 8 positions match TRBD1. The V gene end was trimmed by 6 bases and the J gene end by 7 bases; junction bases not matched to a gene: 13. The CDR3 loop spans 15 amino acids. The germline gives CDR1 MNHNY, CDR2 SVGAGI (reference sequence). Here the CDR3 reads CASRDEGQVFRGYTF. Here the CDR3 DNA reads TGTGCCAGCAGGGACGAGGGACAGGTTTTCCGTGGCTACACCTTC.

The V gene is TRBV6-6, the J gene TRBJ2-5, with D possibly TRBD1 on 6 matching bases. Germline CDR1 MNHNY, CDR2 SVGAGI (reference sequence). The ends were cut back, 6 bases at V and 7 bases at J, with 15 bases in the middle. There are 13 residues in the CDR3. The CDR3 DNA reads as TGTGCCAGCAGCTACCGGACAGCAGGGACCCAGTACTTC. The encoded protein is CASSYRTAGTQYF.

This chain joins TRBV27 and TRBJ1-5; D gene ambiguous. Germline CDR1 reads MNHEY; CDR2 reads SMNVEV (reference sequence). With 3 bases removed from V and 6 bases from J, the gap between germline ends came to 6 bases. The CDR3 totals 12 residues. The CDR3 sequence: CASSFLGQPQHF. As DNA, the CDR3 is TGTGCCAGCAGTTTCCTCGGTCAGCCCCAGCATTTT.

The gene calls are TRBV11-3 and TRBJ1-1; possible D gene TRBD1, 5 bases. This CDR3 has 13 residues. Trimming took off 5 bases at V and 1 base at J, with 8 bases between the two ends. Germline V gene lookup returns CDR1 SGHNT and CDR2 YENEEA. In nucleotides, the CDR3 is TGTGCCAGCAGCCCCCAGGGGAACACTGAAGCTTTCTTT. It specifies CASSPQGNTEAFF.

This clone has more than one count but fewer than ten. This chain joins TRBV20-1 and TRBJ2-1; D might be TRBD2 (6 bases). Per the germline V gene, CDR1 is DFQATT and CDR2 is SNEGSKA (reference sequence). Deletions cut 3 bases from V and 8 bases from J, with 17 bases between. This CDR3 is 14 amino acids long. The CDR3: CSASRAGRLDEQFF. CDR3 sequence (DNA): TGCAGTGCTAGTCGGGCGGGAAGATTGGATGAGCAGTTCTTC.

The V call is TRBV27, the J call TRBJ2-7; 14 bases align to TRBD2. The CDR3 runs to 16 residues. V shed 8 bases and J 5 bases; nucleotides not matched to a gene: 11. Germline V CDR1 and CDR2: MNHEY, SMNVEV (reference sequence). CDR3 loop: CASGTSGSTKPNEQYF. The DNA for the CDR3 is TGTGCCAGCGGGACTAGCGGGAGTACCAAGCCCAACGAGCAGTACTTC.

This clone was picked up a small number of times. This chain uses TRBV12-3 or TRBV12-4 with TRBJ1-2; D not resolved. V was cut by 2 bases and J by 8 bases, with 12 bases left in between. The CDR3 has 13 residues. CDR3 bases: TGTGCCAGCAGTTTAAACTCCGGTCTGGGCTACACCTTC. The encoded protein is CASSLNSGLGYTF.

The rearrangement joins TRBV10-3 to TRBJ1-1; 7 bases match TRBD1. The CDR3 contains 17 residues. CDR1 is ENHRY and CDR2 is SYGVKD in the germline V gene. Unmatched junction bases numbered 15, after V lost 4 bases and J lost 4 bases. CDR3 coding DNA: TGTGCCATCAGTGGGAAGGACAGGCCAACTGGAGGCACTGAAGCTTTCTTT. Translation gives CAISGKDRPTGGTEAFF.

The chain couples TRBV19 to TRBJ1-5; 7 nucleotides line up with TRBD1. The junction had 4 bases not matched to a gene; V was cut back by 3 bases and J by 2 bases. Looked up from germline, CDR1 is LNHDA and CDR2 is SQIVND (reference sequence). The CDR3 has 15 amino acids. The DNA of the CDR3 is TGTGCCAGTAGTATGGAGGGGGCCGGCAATCAGCCCCAGCATTTT. It codes for CASSMEGAGNQPQHF. The whole variable domain, remainder taken from reference TRBV19 and TRBJ1-5, is DGGITQSPKYLFRKEGQNVTLSCEQNLNHDAMYWYRQDPGQGLRLIYYSQIVNDFQKGDIAEGYSVSREKKESFPLTVTSAQKNPTAFYLCASSMEGAGNQPQHFGDGTRLSIL.

This clone showed up just once. The chain combines TRBV28 with TRBJ2-7; possibly TRBD1 for D (6 bases). Germline assignment: CDR1 MDHEN and CDR2 SYDVKM. The CDR3 is 15 amino acids. The ends were cut back, 6 bases at V and 3 bases at J, with 18 bases in the middle. The CDR3 DNA reads as TGTGCCAGCAGAACACTACAGGGTGTGGGCTACGAGCAGTACTTC. Its translation: CASRTLQGVGYEQYF. Full variable domain (remainder filled in from reference TRBV28 and TRBJ2-7): DVKVTQSSRYLVKRTGEKVFLECVQDMDHENMFWYRQDPGLGLRLIYFSYDVKMKEKGDIPEGYSVSREKKERFSLILESASTNQTSMYLCASRTLQGVGYEQYFGPGTRLTVT.